This T cell receptor beta chain is drawn from a study of shared clonotypes between healthy human individuals. Generated by immunoSEQ multiplex PCR, the TCRdb table keeps only in-frame clones and is missing some. The sample lists roughly 2,500,000 clones; 93% were seen once. The V gene's germline CDR1 is SGHKS and CDR2 YYEKEE (reference sequence). V was clipped by 4 bases and J by 5 bases; unmatched bases: 11. The CDR3 runs to 17 residues. The J gene is TRBJ2-7, the V gene TRBV5-5; 14 bases agree with TRBD2. Sequencing input: naive CD4+ T cells from PBMCs. Regarding subset: CD45RA+ positively selected. The origin of this receptor is a man younger than 35 in good health. Some clones in this sample may be carry-over from other donors' samples. The DNA of the CDR3 is TGTGCCAGCAGCCCCGGGACTAGCGGGAGTTATTTCCACGAGCAGTACTTC. Its translation is CASSPGTSGSYFHEQYF.